The rows below give T cell receptor beta chains drawn from one sample of a study of T-cell reconstitution after alpha-beta-depleted transplantation in children. Via MiXCR, TCRdb re-called the PCR reads, giving one row per CDR3 protein. This sample yields about 400,000 distinct CDR3 sequences, of which 16% are seen a single time; 25% to 30% belongs to the top ten. The specimen was PBMCs, mostly from graft donor cells, collected 360 days after TCRalphabeta/CD19-depleted stem cell transplant. These receptors all come from a boy in the first two years of life who had a stem cell transplant for Wiskott-Aldrich syndrome, so the T cells may come from the graft donor. Both conserved end residues are part of each CDR3. The order of the fields is J gene, clone size, D gene, V gene, CDR3 DNA, CDR3 protein. D genes are given only for firm matches. Not every row has a clone size; where given, it reads once, few, many or a size class.

j_call: TRBJ2-7; clone_size: few; d_call: NA; v_call: TRBV10-2; cdr3_nt: TGCGCCAGCAGTCGGCCAGGGGGGACCTACGAGCAGTACTTC; cdr3_aa: CASSRPGGTYEQYF
j_call: TRBJ2-5; clone_size: few; d_call: NA; v_call: TRBV5-1; cdr3_nt: TGCGCCAGCAGCCGTAACAGGGAAAGAGAGACCCAGTACTTC; cdr3_aa: CASSRNRERETQYF
j_call: TRBJ2-3; clone_size: few; d_call: TRBD2; v_call: TRBV5-6; cdr3_nt: TGTGCCAGCAGCCCAGCTGGTAGCGGGAGAAGAGATACGCAGTATTTT; cdr3_aa: CASSPAGSGRRDTQYF
j_call: TRBJ2-7; clone_size: few; d_call: TRBD2; v_call: TRBV6-5; cdr3_nt: TGTGCCAGCAGTTACTGGGAGGGATCCTACGAGCAGTACTTC; cdr3_aa: CASSYWEGSYEQYF
j_call: TRBJ2-1; clone_size: few; d_call: TRBD1; v_call: TRBV11-2; cdr3_nt: TGTGCCAGCAGCTTTAAAACAGGGGCTACTAATGAGCAGTTCTTC; cdr3_aa: CASSFKTGATNEQFF
j_call: TRBJ1-1; clone_size: few; d_call: NA; v_call: TRBV7-9; cdr3_nt: TGTGCCAGCAGGACACTGGCTGAAGCTTTCTTT; cdr3_aa: CASRTLAEAFF
j_call: TRBJ2-1; clone_size: few; d_call: TRBD1; v_call: TRBV28; cdr3_nt: TGTGCCAGCAACTCTCCTGGGACAGGGTCCCACAATGAGCAGTTCTTC; cdr3_aa: CASNSPGTGSHNEQFF
j_call: TRBJ2-3; clone_size: few; d_call: TRBD1; v_call: TRBV27; cdr3_nt: TGTGCCAGCAGTTGGGACAGGGAAGATACGCAGTATTTT; cdr3_aa: CASSWDREDTQYF
j_call: TRBJ2-1; clone_size: NA; d_call: TRBD2; v_call: TRBV11-1; cdr3_nt: TGTGCCAGCAGCCCGGGACTAGCGGGGGCAAGGTCCTACAATGAGCAGTTCTTC; cdr3_aa: CASSPGLAGARSYNEQFF
j_call: TRBJ1-5; clone_size: NA; d_call: NA; v_call: TRBV30; cdr3_nt: TGTGCCTGGAGTGTAGGGAAAGGAGATCAGCCCCAGCATTTT; cdr3_aa: CAWSVGKGDQPQHF
j_call: TRBJ2-5; clone_size: few; d_call: NA; v_call: TRBV6-1; cdr3_nt: TGTGCCAGCAGTGTGCCTCTAGCGTGGGAGACCCAGTACTTC; cdr3_aa: CASSVPLAWETQYF
j_call: TRBJ2-1; clone_size: NA; d_call: NA; v_call: TRBV5-1; cdr3_nt: TGCGCCAGCAGCTCGCCGACCAGACCAACAAATGAGCAGTTCTTC; cdr3_aa: CASSSPTRPTNEQFF
j_call: TRBJ2-2; clone_size: few; d_call: NA; v_call: TRBV5-1; cdr3_nt: TGCGCCAGCAGCTGGCAAGGGGCTAACGCGAACACCGGGGAGCTGTTTTTT; cdr3_aa: CASSWQGANANTGELFF
j_call: TRBJ2-3; clone_size: NA; d_call: NA; v_call: TRBV4-3; cdr3_nt: TGCGCCAGCAGCCGAAGGGGCATAACAGATACGCAGTATTTT; cdr3_aa: CASSRRGITDTQYF
j_call: TRBJ2-7; clone_size: few; d_call: TRBD2; v_call: TRBV12-3/TRBV12-4; cdr3_nt: TGTGCCAGCAGTACCGGCGGGAGAAAGGCTCGGACCGAGCAGTACTTC; cdr3_aa: CASSTGGRKARTEQYF
j_call: TRBJ1-5; clone_size: many; d_call: NA; v_call: TRBV12-3/TRBV12-4; cdr3_nt: TGTGCCAGCAGTTTAGCCCTTCAGGCCCAGCATTTT; cdr3_aa: CASSLALQAQHF
j_call: TRBJ2-2; clone_size: NA; d_call: TRBD2; v_call: TRBV5-1; cdr3_nt: TGCGCCAGCAGCCGACGACTAGCGGGGGCCACCGGGGAGCTGTTTTTT; cdr3_aa: CASSRRLAGATGELFF
j_call: TRBJ2-3; clone_size: NA; d_call: TRBD2; v_call: TRBV2; cdr3_nt: TGTGCCAGCGGCGGACTAGTTAGAACAGATACGCAGTATTTT; cdr3_aa: CASGGLVRTDTQYF
j_call: TRBJ2-7; clone_size: NA; d_call: TRBD1; v_call: TRBV5-6; cdr3_nt: TGTGCCAGCAGCCCCACGCCCGGGTCCAGGGGGGAGCAGTACTTC; cdr3_aa: CASSPTPGSRGEQYF
j_call: TRBJ2-7; clone_size: few; d_call: NA; v_call: TRBV12-3/TRBV12-4; cdr3_nt: TGTGCCAGCAGTGCCAGGGTGGGACTGTTGAAAGAGCAGTACTTC; cdr3_aa: CASSARVGLLKEQYF
j_call: TRBJ2-1; clone_size: NA; d_call: TRBD2; v_call: TRBV7-9; cdr3_nt: TGTGCCAGCAGCTTTGCTAGCGGGAGAAGAGATGAGCAGTTCTTC; cdr3_aa: CASSFASGRRDEQFF
j_call: TRBJ2-5; clone_size: many; d_call: NA; v_call: TRBV20-1; cdr3_nt: TGCAGTGCAAAACAACCGGGACGGCAAGAGACCCAGTACTTC; cdr3_aa: CSAKQPGRQETQYF
j_call: TRBJ2-7; clone_size: few; d_call: NA; v_call: TRBV4-1; cdr3_nt: TGCGCCAGCAGCCAAGATAACATCCCCTCCTACGAGCAGTACTTC; cdr3_aa: CASSQDNIPSYEQYF
j_call: TRBJ2-3; clone_size: NA; d_call: NA; v_call: TRBV19; cdr3_nt: TGTGCCACCCAGCGCACAGATACGCAGTATTTT; cdr3_aa: CATQRTDTQYF